What follows are 20 T cell receptor beta chains derived from one specimen sequenced in a study of blood T cells in healthy people across ages. Through a sample-barcoded 5' primer and a J-beta primer mix, a second PCR was run for roughly 7 to 12 cycles. TCRdb re-called the 5' RACE reads with MiXCR, one entry per CDR3 protein. The sample shows 910,000 or so distinct CDR3 sequences, just over 50% of them seen only once. Sequencing input: blood. The receptors come from a woman aged 55 to 70 in good health.

The chain employs TRBV11-1 and TRBJ2-1, with a weak D call TRBD2 (5 bases). Judging by the DNA end, TRBJ2-7 fits better; the J call may be wrong. The germline V gene has CDR1 SGHAT and CDR2 FQDESV (reference sequence). The CDR3 totals 15 residues. The CDR3 loop reads CASGRRTLKYNEQYF. DNA of the CDR3: TGTGCCTCGGGTAGAAGGACTCTAAAATACAATGAGCAGTACTTC.

The chain employs TRBV11-2 and TRBJ2-5; D unclear. CDR1 and CDR2 (germline): SGHAT, FQNNGV. This CDR3 contains 13 residues. Deletions cut 4 bases from V and 0 bases from J, with 6 bases between. The chain's CDR3 is CASSYADQETQYF. CDR3 nucleotide sequence: TGTGCCAGCAGCTATGCGGACCAAGAGACCCAGTACTTC. Full variable domain (outside the CDR3, taken from reference TRBV11-2 and TRBJ2-5): EAGVAQSPRYKIIEKRQSVAFWCNPISGHATLYWYQQILGQGPKLLIQFQNNGVVDDSQLPKDRFSAERLKGVDSTLKIQPAKLEDSAVYLCASSYADQETQYFGPGTRLLVL.

The CDR3 spells CASSPGGTYGYTF. The CDR3 nucleotides are TGTGCCAGCTCCCCGGGAGGGACCTATGGCTACACCTTC. This chain joins TRBV6-2 or TRBV6-3 and TRBJ1-2; tentative D call: TRBD1 (5 bases). The germline V gene encodes CDR1 MNHEY and CDR2 SVGEGT. This CDR3 has 13 residues. V gave up 8 bases and J gave up 4 bases, with 14 bases separating them.

The CDR3 protein is CASSKNLSGHNEQFF. As DNA, the CDR3 is TGTGCCAGCAGCAAAAATTTATCGGGGCACAATGAGCAGTTCTTC. The chain combines TRBV21-1 with TRBJ2-1; TRBD1 was called by the table and not checked on the DNA. TRBV21-1 is labeled a pseudogene. The CDR3 contains 15 residues.

This rearrangement joins TRBV20-1 to TRBJ2-5; D is undetermined. The CDR3 has 14 residues. The germline CDR1 and CDR2 sequences are DFQATT and SNEGSKA (reference sequence). V shed 5 bases and J shed 1 base, with 14 bases lying between them. CDR3 residues: CSAVDWVAQETQYF. In DNA form, the CDR3 reads TGCAGTGCTGTGGATTGGGTTGCCCAAGAGACCCAGTACTTC.

This clonotype showed up just a few times. The rearrangement uses TRBV12-3 or TRBV12-4 and TRBJ2-3, with a possible D match to TRBD2 (6 bases). Trimming removed 6 bases from V and 0 bases from J, with 13 bases in between. The CDR3 length is 15 residues. CDR3 nucleotide sequence: TGTGCCAGCAGCCTAAGGACTACTAGCACAGATACGCAGTATTTT. Translating gives CASSLRTTSTDTQYF.

This clonotype was seen a handful of times. The CDR3 DNA reads as TGTGCCAGCAGCTCCCACCCGGATGAGCAGTACTTC. This gives the protein CASSSHPDEQYF. The V and J genes are TRBV7-6 and TRBJ2-7; D not certain. Per germline, CDR1 SGHVS and CDR2 FNYEAQ. Trimming pared 4 bases from V and 7 bases from J, leaving 11 bases between. CDR3 length: 12 amino acids.

The chain is built from TRBV7-2 and TRBJ2-2; 8 positions agree with TRBD2. CDR3 length: 15 amino acids. Germline CDR1 and CDR2: SGHTA and FQGNSA. V dropped 2 bases and J dropped 9; count of bases not matched to a gene: 8. Here the CDR3 DNA reads TGTGCCAGCAGCTTAAGTGCCAGCGGGAGATGGGAGCTGTTTTTT. This codes for CASSLSASGRWELFF.

The chain employs TRBV7-6 and TRBJ2-3, with 11 nucleotides matching TRBD2. The CDR3 length is 18 residues. CDR1 is SGHVS and CDR2 is FNYEAQ in the germline V gene. With V trimmed by 1 base and J by 6 bases, 12 bases remained unmatched. CDR3 in amino acids: CASSLERTSGSMGDTQYF. The DNA of the CDR3 is TGTGCCAGCAGCTTAGAGCGGACTAGCGGGTCCATGGGGGATACGCAGTATTTT.

Only a few counts were recorded for this clonotype. The gene calls are TRBV10-3 and TRBJ1-1; 7 bases are a match to TRBD1. The CDR3 consists of 15 residues. J lost 5 bases, V lost 2 bases, and 8 bases had no gene match. Germline V gene lookup returns CDR1 ENHRY and CDR2 SYGVKD. CDR3: CAISEGGGQRTEAFF. The CDR3 DNA reads as TGTGCCATCAGTGAGGGAGGGGGCCAAAGGACTGAAGCTTTCTTT.

The chain combines TRBV6-6 with TRBJ1-6; 8 bases line up with TRBD1. This CDR3 contains 16 residues. CDR1 MNHNY and CDR2 SVGAGI come from the germline V gene (reference sequence). Unmatched junction bases numbered 9, after V lost 4 bases and J lost 7 bases. CDR3 nucleotides: TGTGCCAGCAGTTTCCTAGGACAGGGAACCAATTCACCCCTCCACTTT. Its translation is CASSFLGQGTNSPLHF.

This clonotype was counted between two and nine times. This chain links TRBV2 with TRBJ2-7; D gene unclear. Germline CDR1 is SNHLY and CDR2 is FYNNEI. The CDR3 runs to 15 residues. With 6 bases removed from V and 3 bases from J, the gap between germline ends came to 18 bases. The CDR3 spells CASSPTTRLNYEQYF. DNA for the CDR3: TGTGCCAGCAGCCCAACCACGAGACTCAACTACGAGCAGTACTTC.

The V gene is TRBV5-4, the J gene TRBJ1-2, with a possible D match to TRBD1 (6 bases). This CDR3 is built from 15 residues. Between the trimmed V and J ends, which lost 0 bases and 4 bases, there was a span of 13 bases. Germline V gene data show CDR1 as SGHNT and CDR2 as YYREEE (reference sequence). The CDR3 region has the DNA TGTGCCAGCAGCTTGGATCGGGGGCCCTTCTATGGCTACACCTTC. It yields the protein CASSLDRGPFYGYTF.

In this sample, this clonotype turned up a few times. The chain has TRBV11-2 and TRBJ2-7; weak D call: TRBD2 (5 bases). Germline loops: CDR1 SGHAT, CDR2 FQNNGV. Trimming took off 0 bases at V and 3 bases at J, with 12 bases between the two ends. The CDR3 is 15 residues long. CDR3 protein: CASSLDRLSDYEQYF. CDR3 in DNA: TGTGCCAGCAGCTTAGATCGGCTTAGCGACTACGAGCAGTACTTC.

The gene calls are TRBV14 and TRBJ1-1; perhaps TRBD1 as D (5 bases). V was cut by 0 bases and J by 1 base, with 9 bases left in between. CDR3 size: 15 residues. Germline-derived CDR1 and CDR2 are SGHDN and FVKESK. The CDR3 region is CASSQESRANTEAFF. The CDR3 coding sequence is TGTGCCAGCAGCCAAGAGTCCAGGGCGAACACTGAAGCTTTCTTT.

The chain couples TRBV28 to TRBJ1-4, with TRBD1 matching over 9 bases. Germline CDR1 and CDR2: MDHEN and SYDVKM. Trimming cost V 3 bases and J 5 bases; bases outside gene matches: 7. This CDR3 contains 16 residues. This CDR3 reads CASSFWTGTGNEKLFF. The CDR3 nucleotides are TGTGCCAGCAGTTTCTGGACCGGGACAGGGAATGAAAAACTGTTTTTT.

A few counts support this clonotype. The V and J genes are TRBV10-3 and TRBJ1-1, with TRBD1 as a possible D gene (6 bases). Germline loops: CDR1 ENHRY, CDR2 SYGVKD. The CDR3 covers 14 residues. V was clipped by 2 bases and J by 0 bases, with 7 bases between them. The CDR3 loop reads CAISEGGVNTEAFF. CDR3 bases: TGTGCCATCAGTGAGGGGGGCGTGAACACTGAAGCTTTCTTT.

The chain is built from TRBV20-1 and TRBJ2-1; 9 nucleotides line up with TRBD2. CDR1 and CDR2 from the germline V gene are DFQATT and SNEGSKA (reference sequence). CDR3 size: 15 residues. V shed 6 bases and J 8 bases; nucleotides not matched to a gene: 14. CDR3 sequence reads: CSASSSGSAVDEQFF. CDR3 DNA sequence: TGCAGTGCCAGTAGTAGCGGGAGCGCTGTAGATGAGCAGTTCTTC.

This clonotype has a single count. One end of the junction does not line up with germline, which may come from a read error. The chain carries TRBV5-6 and TRBJ2-4; D uncertain. This CDR3 has 16 amino acids. Germline V CDR1 and CDR2: SGHDT, YYEEEE. Here the CDR3 reads CANSLLATWGINIQYF. The CDR3 DNA reads as TGTGCCAACAGCTTGTTGGCCACCTGGGGAATAAACATTCAGTACTTC.

Note on this clonotype: At one of its ends the junction is not consistent with the germline gene, which may arise from a read error. The rearrangement joins TRBV6-1 to TRBJ1-2; perhaps TRBD1 as D (5 bases). This CDR3 is 16 amino acids long. Germline V gene data show CDR1 as MNHNS and CDR2 as SASEGT. CDR3: CVSRDPRAGINYGYTF. The CDR3 DNA reads TGTGTCAGCAGGGACCCACGGGCGGGGATTAACTATGGCTACACCTTC.